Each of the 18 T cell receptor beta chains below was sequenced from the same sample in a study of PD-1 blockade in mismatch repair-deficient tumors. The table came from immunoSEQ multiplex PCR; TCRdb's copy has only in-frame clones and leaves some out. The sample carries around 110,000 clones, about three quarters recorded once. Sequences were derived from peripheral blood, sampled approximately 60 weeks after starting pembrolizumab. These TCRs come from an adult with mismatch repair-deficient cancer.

The CDR3 bases are TGTGCCAGCAGTGGTACCTCTGCAACTAATGAAAAACTGTTTTTT. Its translation: CASSGTSATNEKLFF. The V call is TRBV25-1, the J call TRBJ1-4; D is unclear. The CDR3 extends over 15 amino acids. CDR1 is MGHDK and CDR2 is SYGVNS in the germline V gene. Deletions cut 4 bases from V and 0 bases from J, with 9 bases between.

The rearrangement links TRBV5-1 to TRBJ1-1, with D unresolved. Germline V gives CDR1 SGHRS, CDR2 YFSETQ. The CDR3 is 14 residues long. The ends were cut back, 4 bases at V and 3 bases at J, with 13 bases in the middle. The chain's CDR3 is CASSGGRTDTEAFF. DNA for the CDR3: TGCGCCAGCAGCGGAGGGCGGACGGACACTGAAGCTTTCTTT. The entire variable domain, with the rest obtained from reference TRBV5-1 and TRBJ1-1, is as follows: KAGVTQTPRYLIKTRGQQVTLSCSPISGHRSVSWYQQTPGQGLQFLFEYFSETQRNKGNFPGRFSGRQFSNSRSEMNVSTLELGDSALYLCASSGGRTDTEAFFGQGTRLTVV.

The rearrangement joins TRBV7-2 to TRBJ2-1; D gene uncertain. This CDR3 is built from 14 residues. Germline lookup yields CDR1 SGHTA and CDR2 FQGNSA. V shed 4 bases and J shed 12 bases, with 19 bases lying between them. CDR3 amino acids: CASSSPSTRSGQFF. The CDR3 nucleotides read TGTGCCAGCAGCTCGCCGAGTACACGTTCGGGGCAGTTCTTC.

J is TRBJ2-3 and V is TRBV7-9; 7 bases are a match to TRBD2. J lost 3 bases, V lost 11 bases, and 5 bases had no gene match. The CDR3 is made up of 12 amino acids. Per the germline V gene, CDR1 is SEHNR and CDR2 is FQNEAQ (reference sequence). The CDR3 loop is CASGEGTDTQYF. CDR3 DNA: TGTGCCTCCGGGGAGGGTACAGATACGCAGTATTTT.

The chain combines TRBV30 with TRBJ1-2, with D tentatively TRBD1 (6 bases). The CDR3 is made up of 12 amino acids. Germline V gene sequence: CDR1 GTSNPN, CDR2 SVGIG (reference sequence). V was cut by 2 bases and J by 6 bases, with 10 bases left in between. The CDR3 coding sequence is TGTGCCTGGAGTACAGGGTCCCATGGCTACACCTTC. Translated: CAWSTGSHGYTF.

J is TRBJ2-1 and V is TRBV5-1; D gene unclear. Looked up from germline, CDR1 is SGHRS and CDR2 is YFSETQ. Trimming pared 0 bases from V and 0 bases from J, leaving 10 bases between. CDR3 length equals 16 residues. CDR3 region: CASSLGDSSSYNEQFF. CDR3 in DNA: TGCGCCAGCAGCTTGGGTGACTCCAGCTCCTACAATGAGCAGTTCTTC.

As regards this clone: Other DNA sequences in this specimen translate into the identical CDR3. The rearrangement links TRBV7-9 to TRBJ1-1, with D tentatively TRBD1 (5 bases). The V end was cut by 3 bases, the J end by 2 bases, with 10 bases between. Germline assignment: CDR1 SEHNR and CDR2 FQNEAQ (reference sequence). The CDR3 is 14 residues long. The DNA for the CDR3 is TGTGCCAGCAGCTTGGGGGGTACAAACACTGAAGCTTTCTTT. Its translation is CASSLGGTNTEAFF.

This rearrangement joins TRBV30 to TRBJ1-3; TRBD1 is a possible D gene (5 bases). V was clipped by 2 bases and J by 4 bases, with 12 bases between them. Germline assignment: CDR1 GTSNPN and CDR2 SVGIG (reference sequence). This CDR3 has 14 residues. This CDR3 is CAWSSGTEGNTIYF. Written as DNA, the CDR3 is TGTGCCTGGAGTTCCGGGACCGAAGGAAACACCATATATTTT.

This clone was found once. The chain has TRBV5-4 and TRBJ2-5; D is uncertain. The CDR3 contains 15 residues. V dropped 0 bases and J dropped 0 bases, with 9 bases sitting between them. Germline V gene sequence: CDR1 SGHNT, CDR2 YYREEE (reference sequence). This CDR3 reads CASSLGSGYQETQYF. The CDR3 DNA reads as TGTGCCAGCAGCTTGGGTTCTGGGTACCAAGAGACCCAGTACTTC.

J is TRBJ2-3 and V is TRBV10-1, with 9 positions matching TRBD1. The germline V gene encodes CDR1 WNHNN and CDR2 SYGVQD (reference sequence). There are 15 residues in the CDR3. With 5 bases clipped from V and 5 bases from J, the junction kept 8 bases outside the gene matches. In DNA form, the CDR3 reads TGCGCCAGCAGTCCGAGGACAGGGGAGTTAGATACGCAGTATTTT. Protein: CASSPRTGELDTQYF.

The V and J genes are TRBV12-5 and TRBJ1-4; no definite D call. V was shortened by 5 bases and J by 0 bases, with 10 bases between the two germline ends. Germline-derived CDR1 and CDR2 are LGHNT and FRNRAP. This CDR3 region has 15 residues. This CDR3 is CASGPGAATNEKLFF. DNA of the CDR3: TGTGCTAGTGGTCCCGGTGCAGCAACTAATGAAAAACTGTTTTTT.

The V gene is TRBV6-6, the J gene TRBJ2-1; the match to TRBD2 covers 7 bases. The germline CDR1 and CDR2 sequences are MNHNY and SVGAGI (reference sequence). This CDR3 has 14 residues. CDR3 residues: CASGASGTYNEQFF. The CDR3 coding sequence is TGTGCAAGCGGGGCAAGCGGCACCTACAATGAGCAGTTCTTC.

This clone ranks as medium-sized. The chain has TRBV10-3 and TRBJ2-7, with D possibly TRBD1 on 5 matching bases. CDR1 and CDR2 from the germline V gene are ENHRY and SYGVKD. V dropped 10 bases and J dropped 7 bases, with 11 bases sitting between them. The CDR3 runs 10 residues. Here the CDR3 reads CATQGQEQYF. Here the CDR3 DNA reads TGTGCCACGCAGGGTCAGGAGCAGTACTTC.

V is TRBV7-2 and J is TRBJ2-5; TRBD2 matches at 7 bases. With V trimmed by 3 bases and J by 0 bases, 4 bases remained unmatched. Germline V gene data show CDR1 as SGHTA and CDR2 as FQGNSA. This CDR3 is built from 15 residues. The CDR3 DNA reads TGTGCCAGCAGCTTGTCCGGGACTAACCAAGAGACCCAGTACTTC. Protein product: CASSLSGTNQETQYF. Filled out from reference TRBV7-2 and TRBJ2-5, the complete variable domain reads GAGVSQSPSNKVTEKGKDVELRCDPISGHTALYWYRQSLGQGLEFLIYFQGNSAPDKSGLPSDRFSAERTGGSVSTLTIQRTQQEDSAVYLCASSLSGTNQETQYFGPGTRLLVL.

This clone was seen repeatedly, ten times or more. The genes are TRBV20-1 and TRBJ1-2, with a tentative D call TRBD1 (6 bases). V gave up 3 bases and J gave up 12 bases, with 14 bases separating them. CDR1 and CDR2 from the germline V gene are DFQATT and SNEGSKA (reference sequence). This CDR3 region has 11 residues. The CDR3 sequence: CSASLGDTNTF. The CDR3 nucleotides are TGCAGTGCTAGCCTTGGGGACACTAACACCTTC.

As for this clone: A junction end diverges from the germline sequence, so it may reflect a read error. Here the CDR3 DNA reads TGCGCCAGCAGCCGCTTAGGACTAAACACAGATACGCAGTATTTT. Its protein is CASSRLGLNTDTQYF. The chain recombines TRBV13 with TRBJ2-3; D might be TRBD2 (6 bases). Germline CDR1 and CDR2: PRHDT and FYEKMQ (reference sequence). The CDR3 length is 15 residues.

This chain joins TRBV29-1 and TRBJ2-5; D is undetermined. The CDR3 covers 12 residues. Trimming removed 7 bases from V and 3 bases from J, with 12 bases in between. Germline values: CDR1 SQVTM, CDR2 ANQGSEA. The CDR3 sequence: CSESRAKETQYF. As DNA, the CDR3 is TGCAGCGAGTCCCGGGCTAAAGAGACCCAGTACTTC.

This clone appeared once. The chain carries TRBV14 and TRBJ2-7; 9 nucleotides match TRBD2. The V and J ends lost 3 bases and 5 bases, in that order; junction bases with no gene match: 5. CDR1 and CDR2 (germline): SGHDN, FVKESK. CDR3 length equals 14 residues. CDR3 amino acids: CASSQLAGSDEQYF. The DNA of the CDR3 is TGTGCCAGCAGCCAGCTAGCGGGATCCGACGAGCAGTACTTC.